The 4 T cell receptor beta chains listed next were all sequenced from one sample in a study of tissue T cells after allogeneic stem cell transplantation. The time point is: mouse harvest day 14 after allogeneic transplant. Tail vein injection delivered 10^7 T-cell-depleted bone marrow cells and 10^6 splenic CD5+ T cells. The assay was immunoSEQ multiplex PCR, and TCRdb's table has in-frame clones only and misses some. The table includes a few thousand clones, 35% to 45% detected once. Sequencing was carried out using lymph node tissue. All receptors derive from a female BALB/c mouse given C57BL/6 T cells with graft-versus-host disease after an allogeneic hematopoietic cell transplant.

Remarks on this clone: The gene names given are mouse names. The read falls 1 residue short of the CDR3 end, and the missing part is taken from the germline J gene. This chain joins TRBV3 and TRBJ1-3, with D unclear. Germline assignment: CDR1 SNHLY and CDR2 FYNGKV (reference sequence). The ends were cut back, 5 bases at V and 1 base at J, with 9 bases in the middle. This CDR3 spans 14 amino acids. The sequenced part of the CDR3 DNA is TGTGCCAGCAGCCCCCGGGGATCTGGAAATACGCTCTAT. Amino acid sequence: CASSPRGSGNTLY. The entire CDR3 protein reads CASSPRGSGNTLYF.

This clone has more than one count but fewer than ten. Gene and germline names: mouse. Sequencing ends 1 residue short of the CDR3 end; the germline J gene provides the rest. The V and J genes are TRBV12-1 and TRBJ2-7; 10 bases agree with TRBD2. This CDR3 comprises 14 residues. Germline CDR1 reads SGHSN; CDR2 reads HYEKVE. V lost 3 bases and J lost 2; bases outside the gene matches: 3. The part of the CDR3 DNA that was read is TGTGCCAGCTCTAGACTGGGGGGTCCCTATGAACAGTAC. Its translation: CASSRLGGPYEQY. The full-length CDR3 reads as CASSRLGGPYEQYF.

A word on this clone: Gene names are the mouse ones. Incomplete CDR3 DNA: TGTGCCAGCAGTCTCGGTGGTGCTGAGCAGTTC. Amino acids: CASSLGGAEQF. The complete CDR3 protein is CASSLGGAEQFF. This chain joins TRBV26 and TRBJ2-1; no definite D call. The read terminates 1 residue ahead of where the CDR3 ends, so the germline J gene completes it. The germline CDR1 and CDR2 sequences are KGHPV and FQNQEV (reference sequence). The CDR3 length is 12 residues. Trimming took off 3 bases at V and 6 bases at J, with 6 bases between the two ends.

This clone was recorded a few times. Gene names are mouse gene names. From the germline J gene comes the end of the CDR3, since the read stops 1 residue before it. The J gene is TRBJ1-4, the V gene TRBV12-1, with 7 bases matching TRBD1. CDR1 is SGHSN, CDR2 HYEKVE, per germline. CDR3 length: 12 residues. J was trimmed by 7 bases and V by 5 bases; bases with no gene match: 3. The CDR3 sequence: CASYRGGERLFF. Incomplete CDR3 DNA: TGTGCCAGCTACAGGGGTGGCGAAAGATTATTT.